This T cell receptor (beta chain) was retrieved from a study of blood T cell repertoires in COVID-19. As originally analysed: Cell counts per sample came from amplifying reference gene primers. This table comes from immunoSEQ multiplex PCR, and its TCRdb copy is limited to in-frame clones, with some not included. That table supplies the V and J calls and clone size; D and trimming were determined from the DNA. Altogether roughly 110,000 clones are present, around 89% being singletons, with the ten largest covering under 20%. Germline V gene lookup returns CDR1 LNHDA and CDR2 SQIVND (reference sequence). Trimming left V 9 bases short and J 7 bases short, with 22 bases between. This CDR3 has 16 amino acids.

The chain joins TRBV19 to TRBJ1-6, with a possible D match to TRBD1 (5 bases). The sample comprised peripheral blood. The sequence was obtained from a human donor with acute or convalescent COVID-19. The donor label of this sample is uncertain. As DNA, the CDR3 is TGTGCCAGCAGTCTGGACACTCGCCGAGGCAATTCACCCCTCCACTTT. Translation gives CASSLDTRRGNSPLHF.